This record looks at one TCR beta chain sequence and its context. The target antigen is unknown. The sample originates from a study of CXCR3-negative and CXCR3-positive naive CD8 T cells. Researchers sorted roughly 310,000 cells of each CD8+ T cell subset in triplicate. Overall study findings and caveats: Partial loss of CXCR3 expression followed cryopreservation; most assays used fresh PBMCs.

UMI labels and 5' RACE were used to prepare the TRB cDNA libraries. For each CDR3 protein, TCRdb gives one entry from its re-call of the 5' RACE reads, without DNA. In total, the table holds over 45,000 distinct CDR3 sequences. This receptor was identified in a human donor in good health. Some clones in this sample may be carry-over from other donors' samples. The sequencing input was memory CD8+ T cells from blood.

The CDR3 sequence is CASSQALRRPGVYTDTQYF. This rearrangement joins TRBV3-1 to TRBJ2-3; TCRdb reports TRBD1, a call that lacks DNA to check it against. The germline CDR1 and CDR2 sequences are LGHDT and YNNKEL (reference sequence). The CDR3 spans 19 residues.